Listed below are T cell receptor beta chains from one sample, sequenced in a study of blood T cell repertoires in COVID-19. Repertoires were generated with immunoSEQ multiplex PCR, while TCRdb's copy carries only in-frame clones and drops some. The sample includes more than 95,000 clones, roughly 80% of them seen just once. Sequencing input: peripheral blood. The receptors stem from a man in his 60s with acute or convalescent COVID-19. Each CDR3 is given with its conserved first and last residue. The D gene is left open where the match is weak. The size of a clone is reported for some rows only, either as once, few or many, or as a class for expanded clones.

>NA|TRBJ2-3|TRBV5-4|NA
TGTGCCAGCAGCTTTGGTCTAGAGGCAGATACGCAGTATTTT
CASSFGLEADTQYF
>TRBD2|TRBJ2-1|TRBV12-3/TRBV12-4|NA
TGTGCCAGCAGACTAGCGGGTAGGAATGAGCAGTTCTTC
CASRLAGRNEQFF
>TRBD1|TRBJ1-1|TRBV6-5|NA
TGTGCCAGCAGTACCGGACAGGGCTTTCGGACTGAAGCTTTCTTT
CASSTGQGFRTEAFF
>NA|TRBJ2-1|TRBV5-1|few
TGCGCCAGCAGCCCGGGCGGGCGGGAAAATGAGCAGTTCTTC
CASSPGGRENEQFF
>TRBD1|TRBJ1-2|TRBV4-2|once
TGTGCCAGCAGCCCACTTACCCCGGGACAGGGCTCCCTTAACTATGGCTACACCTTC
CASSPLTPGQGSLNYGYTF
>NA|TRBJ2-3|TRBV1|once
TGCACCAGCAGCCAAGATGCGCTGGGGAGAACAGATACGCAGTATTTT
CTSSQDALGRTDTQYF
>NA|TRBJ1-1|TRBV29-1|NA
TGCAGCGTTATACAGGACCTGAACACTGAAGCTTTCTTT
CSVIQDLNTEAFF
>TRBD2|TRBJ2-5|TRBV10-2|NA
TGCGCCAGCAGTGTGTGGAGCGGGAGGGAGACCCAGTACTTC
CASSVWSGRETQYF
>NA|TRBJ1-2|TRBV6-1|NA
TGTGCCAGCAGTGAAGCTCTGGGGAGTTCGACTAACTATGGCTACACCTTC
CASSEALGSSTNYGYTF
>NA|TRBJ1-2|TRBV5-1|NA
TGCGCCAGCAGCTTGGAGCACGCTAGATATGGCTACACCTTC
CASSLEHARYGYTF
>TRBD1|TRBJ2-3|TRBV19|NA
TGTGCCAGTAGTATTCCGGGACGGGGACAGGGTAGCACAGATACGCAGTATTTT
CASSIPGRGQGSTDTQYF
>NA|TRBJ1-2|TRBV5-6|few
TGTGCCAGCGCCGACCGGGGGGCCCCTCCCCTTTATGGCTACACCTTC
CASADRGAPPLYGYTF
>TRBD2|TRBJ2-7|TRBV5-8|NA
TGTGCCAGCAGCCTAGCGGGAGGGTACCTCTACGAGCAGTACTTC
CASSLAGGYLYEQYF
>NA|TRBJ2-1|TRBV28|NA
TGTGCCAGCAGTCCCCCCTCCCTTTCTATCCTGCAGTTCTTC
CASSPPSLSILQFF
>NA|TRBJ1-4|TRBV5-6|NA
TGTGCCAGCAGCTTTCCGTCAGGGGCTGGGTCTAATGAAAAACTGTTTTTT
CASSFPSGAGSNEKLFF
>TRBD1|TRBJ1-1|TRBV5-1|NA
TGCGCCAGCAGCCCTGGACCCGGGACAGCGAACACTGAAGCTTTCTTT
CASSPGPGTANTEAFF
>TRBD2|TRBJ2-3|TRBV7-2|NA
TGTGCCAGCAGTCGACGGGCTAGCGGGTCGGGGGATACGCAGTATTTT
CASSRRASGSGDTQYF
>NA|TRBJ1-2|TRBV25-1|NA
TGTGCCAGCAGTGGAGGACAGACTAACTATGGCTACACCTTC
CASSGGQTNYGYTF
>NA|TRBJ2-7|TRBV18|NA
TGTGCCAGCTCACCACCGCTGCAGGGCCAATCCTACGAGCAGTACTTC
CASSPPLQGQSYEQYF
>TRBD1|TRBJ1-2|TRBV7-9|NA
TGTGCCATCATTACCCAGGGGGAAAACTATGGCTACACCTTC
CAIITQGENYGYTF
>NA|TRBJ1-3|TRBV5-1|NA
TGCGCCAGCAGCTTGGCCGTACGAGGGGGCTCTGGAAACACCATATATTTT
CASSLAVRGGSGNTIYF
>NA|TRBJ1-4|TRBV6-5|few
TGTGCCAGCTACCAGGGTACAACTAATGAAAAACTGTTTTTT
CASYQGTTNEKLFF
>NA|TRBJ1-1|TRBV7-2|once
TGTGCCAGCAGCTGGGGGCAGGCAACTGAAGCTTTCTTT
CASSWGQATEAFF
>NA|TRBJ1-3|TRBV27|few
TGTGCCAGCAGTTTATACGGGGGAAACACCATATATTTT
CASSLYGGNTIYF
>TRBD2|TRBJ2-7|TRBV19|NA
TGTGCCAGTAGCAGCGGGAGTAATACCTACGAGCAGTACTTC
CASSSGSNTYEQYF
>NA|TRBJ1-1|TRBV5-6|NA
TGTGCCAGCAGCGTAGGGGGGGAGACTGAAGCTTTCTTT
CASSVGGETEAFF
>NA|TRBJ1-2|TRBV5-5|NA
TGTGCCAGCAGCTTGGCCCGGGACATCGAGACCTTC
CASSLARDIETF
>TRBD1|TRBJ1-1|TRBV27|NA
TGTGCCAGCAGTTTATCGGGGACAGGGGTGAACACTGAAGCTTTCTTT
CASSLSGTGVNTEAFF
>NA|TRBJ1-4|TRBV27|few
TGTGCCAGCAGTTTGGGGCCGAGGAGTGAAAAACTGTTTTTT
CASSLGPRSEKLFF
>TRBD1|TRBJ2-2|TRBV2|NA
TGTGCCAGCGTCACAGGGGGCAAAGCCGGGGAGCTGTTTTTT
CASVTGGKAGELFF
>TRBD2|TRBJ2-3|TRBV5-6|few
TGTGCCAGCAGCTCCCTTTGGCGGGGGGGCATAGATACGCAGTATTTT
CASSSLWRGGIDTQYF
>NA|TRBJ2-2|TRBV28|NA
TGTGCCAGTAAGATAGACACCGGGGAGCTGTTTTTT
CASKIDTGELFF
>TRBD1|TRBJ2-1|TRBV24-1|NA
TGTGCCACCAGTCACTTCGACAGGGGCAACAATGAGCAGTTCTTC
CATSHFDRGNNEQFF
>TRBD1|TRBJ1-2|TRBV2|NA
TGTGCCAGCAGCTCGGACAGGCTGAGGGGCTATGGCTACACCTTC
CASSSDRLRGYGYTF
>TRBD2|TRBJ2-1|TRBV27|NA
TGTGCCAGCACGGGCGGGAGGATTAATGAGCAGTTCTTC
CASTGGRINEQFF
>NA|TRBJ1-2|TRBV28|NA
TGTGCCAGCAGTTTAACGGGAATATATGGCTACACCTTC
CASSLTGIYGYTF